This T cell receptor beta chain appears in the sequencing data of a study of cytomegalovirus exposure and HLA in healthy donors. Regarding the study as a whole: Cytomegalovirus-associated TCR beta chains were listed, numbering roughly 150. Later work showed greater clonal expansion in HLA-associated TCR beta chains than in equally common others.

The germline gives CDR1 SGDLS, CDR2 YYNGEE. V was clipped by 2 bases and J by 9 bases, with 9 bases between them. This CDR3 is built from 12 residues. In the case of this clone: Antigen specificity is unknown.

Use of 60 Vbeta and 13 Jbeta primers characterized the PCR. Measured with immunoSEQ multiplex PCR; TCRdb has only the in-frame clones, and not every one. The sample holds 100,000 to 120,000 clones, around 80% seen once. Sequencing was done on a sample of PBMCs. This receptor was taken from a man younger than 40 in good health and CMV-seropositive. The rearrangement joins TRBV9 to TRBJ2-1; D possibly corresponds to TRBD1 (5 bases). The CDR3 protein is CASSVDTTEQFF. DNA for the CDR3: TGTGCCAGCAGCGTGGACACGACTGAGCAGTTCTTC.